This T cell receptor beta chain came from a study of T cell changes during pregnancy in multiple sclerosis. V lost 6 bases, J lost 1 base, and 12 bases lay in between. CDR1 and CDR2 (germline): MNHNY, SVGAGI (reference sequence). CDR3 length: 14 residues. Only in-frame clones appear in the TCRdb table, and some are missing; sequencing was by immunoSEQ multiplex PCR. The sample contains about 68,000 clones, 90% of which appear only once. The rearrangement uses TRBV6-6 and TRBJ1-2; D is perhaps TRBD1 (5 bases). The TCR originated in a female donor with multiple sclerosis, enrolled in a pregnancy study. This specimen was peripheral blood, taken in the third trimester of pregnancy. The CDR3 here is CASSPGDFNYGYTF. CDR3 DNA sequence: TGTGCCAGCAGCCCCGGGGACTTTAACTATGGCTACACCTTC.